The 20 T cell receptor beta chains below come from one sample, sequenced in a study of blood T cell repertoires in COVID-19. This table comes from immunoSEQ multiplex PCR, and its TCRdb copy is limited to in-frame clones, with some not included. The repertoire has 95,000 to 150,000 clones, roughly 86% of them found once; the top ten carry roughly 4.9%. Sequenced input: peripheral blood. These receptors came from a human donor in a cohort sampled during active COVID-19.

The chain is built from TRBV18 and TRBJ2-1; 12 bases align to TRBD1. Looked up from germline, CDR1 is KGHSH and CDR2 is LQKENI. V dropped 5 bases and J dropped 7; count of bases not matched to a gene: 9. This CDR3 has 16 residues. This CDR3 reads CASSSLPGQGANEQFF. CDR3 in DNA: TGTGCCAGCTCATCTTTACCGGGACAGGGGGCTAATGAGCAGTTCTTC.

The CDR3 here is CASSAGPNNEQFF. In nucleotides, the CDR3 is TGTGCCAGCAGCGCGGGACCAAACAATGAGCAGTTCTTC. V gene TRBV7-2 combines with J gene TRBJ2-1; maybe TRBD2 (6 bases). This CDR3 contains 13 residues. V was pared by 5 bases and J by 5 bases, with 10 bases between. Germline V CDR1 and CDR2: SGHTA, FQGNSA.

The CDR3 nucleotides are TGCGCCAGCAGCTCAACTAGCGTGCACGAGCAGTACTTC. Protein: CASSSTSVHEQYF. This chain links TRBV5-1 with TRBJ2-7; the match to TRBD2 covers 7 bases. CDR1 SGHRS and CDR2 YFSETQ come from the germline V gene. The CDR3 is 13 amino acids. Trimming cost V 3 bases and J 5 bases; bases outside gene matches: 5.

As regards this clone: The sample has other DNA sequences that encode this CDR3 too. The V gene is TRBV18, the J gene TRBJ1-2; D perhaps matches TRBD1 (6 bases). Trimming pared 3 bases from V and 2 bases from J, leaving 7 bases between. Germline CDR1 reads KGHSH; CDR2 reads LQKENI. The CDR3 runs to 13 residues. CDR3 DNA sequence: TGTGCCAGCTCACCTGGACAGAACTATGGCTACACCTTC. It is translated as CASSPGQNYGYTF.

This chain uses TRBV2 with TRBJ2-7; D gene uncertain. The CDR3 sequence is 10 residues long. Looked up from germline, CDR1 is SNHLY and CDR2 is FYNNEI. Trimming removed 8 bases from V and 2 bases from J, with 4 bases in between. CDR3 nucleotides: TGTGCCAGCGGGCCCTACGAGCAGTACTTC. Protein: CASGPYEQYF.

V gene TRBV7-2 combines with J gene TRBJ2-1; 7 bases are a match to TRBD2. The germline V gene has CDR1 SGHTA and CDR2 FQGNSA. The CDR3 consists of 16 residues. After removal of 2 bases from V and 1 base from J, the junction contained 5 bases not matched to a gene. In DNA, the CDR3 is TGTGCCAGCAGCTTACACGCGGGAGTATCCTACAATGAGCAGTTCTTC. Residues: CASSLHAGVSYNEQFF.

The chain joins TRBV25-1 to TRBJ2-7; TRBD1 aligns across 9 bases. The germline gives CDR1 MGHDK, CDR2 SYGVNS. This CDR3 is built from 12 residues. V trimming: 6 bases; J trimming: 6 bases; junction bases outside the gene matches: 3. CDR3 sequence reads: CASSGTGTEQYF. The CDR3 bases are TGTGCCAGCAGCGGGACAGGGACCGAGCAGTACTTC.

The chain couples TRBV6-5 to TRBJ2-7; 8 bases agree with TRBD2. The length of the CDR3 is 14 residues. CDR1 MNHEY and CDR2 SVGAGI come from the germline V gene. Trimming took 7 bases from V and 1 from J; bases not matched to a gene: 6. The DNA of the CDR3 is TGTGCCAGCAAGGAGCTAGCGGGTTCCTACGAGCAGTACTTC. Its translation: CASKELAGSYEQYF.

This clone was observed a single time. V usage is TRBV7-2 and J usage is TRBJ2-7, with 9 bases aligning to TRBD1. Germline values: CDR1 SGHTA, CDR2 FQGNSA. V was clipped by 6 bases and J by 3 bases; unmatched bases: 9. The CDR3 is made up of 15 amino acids. The CDR3 DNA reads TGTGCCAGCAGACCACGGACAGGGGCAGTCTACGAGCAGTACTTC. Amino acid sequence: CASRPRTGAVYEQYF.

The chain carries TRBV3-1 (or the pseudogene TRBV3-2) and TRBJ2-2, with 7 bases that match TRBD2. The V segment lost 5 bases and the J segment 2 bases; nucleotides outside the gene matches: 5. The CDR3 contains 15 residues. Germline V gene data show CDR1 as LGHDT and CDR2 as YNNKEL (reference sequence). Written as DNA, the CDR3 is TGTGCCAGCAGCTCCGGACTAGTCAACACCGGGGAGCTGTTTTTT. As protein: CASSSGLVNTGELFF.

The genes are TRBV7-2 and TRBJ2-1; no clear D. The CDR3 extends over 12 amino acids. Germline CDR1 SGHTA, CDR2 FQGNSA. Between the trimmed V and J ends, which lost 5 bases and 10 bases, there was a span of 12 bases. In DNA form, the CDR3 reads TGTGCCAGCAGCCGAGGTAGGCACGAGCAGTTCTTC. Amino acids: CASSRGRHEQFF.

The chain links TRBV4-1 to TRBJ2-1; TRBD1 matches at 11 bases. CDR1 is MGHRA and CDR2 is YSYEKL in the germline V gene. The CDR3 length is 17 residues. The ends lost 1 base at V and 6 bases at J; junction bases unmatched: 8. CDR3 sequence reads: CASSQAAGTGGTNEQFF. In DNA form, the CDR3 reads TGCGCCAGCAGCCAAGCAGCCGGGACAGGGGGTACCAATGAGCAGTTCTTC.

The chain employs TRBV24-1 and TRBJ1-1; a weak D match, TRBD1 (6 bases). Trimming took 3 bases from V and 1 from J, leaving 8 bases between them. The CDR3 extends over 14 amino acids. Germline CDR1 reads KGHDR; CDR2 reads SFDVKD. CDR3 coding DNA: TGTGCCACCAGTGATCCGGGACAGAACACTGAAGCTTTCTTT. It encodes CATSDPGQNTEAFF.

This chain links TRBV5-4 with TRBJ2-3; D gene unclear. CDR1 is SGHNT, CDR2 YYREEE, per germline (reference sequence). Trimming pared 0 bases from V and 1 base from J, leaving 9 bases between. The length of the CDR3 is 15 residues. This chain's CDR3 is CASSLGGLGTDTQYF. The DNA of the CDR3 is TGTGCCAGCAGCTTGGGTGGGCTCGGCACAGATACGCAGTATTTT.

This chain connects TRBV7-2 to TRBJ2-7; TRBD1 is a possible D gene (5 bases). Germline CDR1 and CDR2: SGHTA and FQGNSA. The CDR3 is 12 amino acids. V was shortened by 3 bases and J by 3 bases, with 6 bases between the two germline ends. CDR3 bases: TGTGCCAGCAGCTTCACAGGCTACGAGCAGTACTTC. As protein: CASSFTGYEQYF.

The gene calls are TRBV5-4 and TRBJ2-7; 8 bases are a match to TRBD2. There are 15 residues in the CDR3. V shed 1 base and J 2 bases; nucleotides not matched to a gene: 5. In germline, CDR1 is SGHNT, CDR2 YYREEE (reference sequence). The CDR3 sequence: CASSLHGRGTYEQYF. Here the CDR3 DNA reads TGTGCCAGCAGCTTGCACGGGAGGGGAACCTACGAGCAGTACTTC.

This clone was picked up one time. The V gene is TRBV5-1, the J gene TRBJ2-2; 7 bases match TRBD1. The V gene's germline CDR1 is SGHRS and CDR2 YFSETQ. The length of the CDR3 is 16 residues. V lost 4 bases to trimming and J lost 1 base; unmatched junction nucleotides: 7. The DNA for the CDR3 is TGCGCCAGCAGCCAAAGGGACAGCAGGAACACCGGGGAGCTGTTTTTT. It yields the protein CASSQRDSRNTGELFF. Full variable domain (missing parts from reference TRBV5-1 and TRBJ2-2): KAGVTQTPRYLIKTRGQQVTLSCSPISGHRSVSWYQQTPGQGLQFLFEYFSETQRNKGNFPGRFSGRQFSNSRSEMNVSTLELGDSALYLCASSQRDSRNTGELFFGEGSRLTVL.

V usage is TRBV5-4 and J usage is TRBJ2-1; possibly TRBD2 for D (6 bases). The germline CDR1 and CDR2 sequences are SGHNT and YYREEE (reference sequence). The CDR3 runs 14 residues. With 2 bases removed from V and 3 bases from J, the gap between germline ends came to 9 bases. The CDR3 DNA reads TGTGCCAGCAGCTTTCCAGCGGGCTACAATGAGCAGTTCTTC. It encodes CASSFPAGYNEQFF.

This clone was detected a few times. V is TRBV4-1 and J is TRBJ2-1, with 8 bases identical to TRBD1. The CDR3 contains 15 residues. V was pared by 4 bases and J by 3 bases, with 5 bases of the junction left unmatched. Germline V gene lookup returns CDR1 MGHRA and CDR2 YSYEKL. The CDR3 spells CASSRMGQDYNEQFF. CDR3 bases: TGCGCCAGCAGCCGCATGGGACAGGACTACAATGAGCAGTTCTTC.

The genes are TRBV18 and TRBJ2-2; TRBD2 agrees at 8 bases. The germline V gene encodes CDR1 KGHSH and CDR2 LQKENI. The CDR3 loop spans 14 amino acids. V trimming: 9 bases; J trimming: 6 bases; junction bases outside the gene matches: 9. The CDR3 sequence is CASSEREKAGELFF. CDR3 in DNA: TGTGCCAGTTCCGAGCGGGAGAAGGCCGGGGAGCTGTTTTTT.